This TCR beta chain was recorded in a study of human T cells and chemical hapten exposure. Time point defined: patch test 2, 6 weeks after DPC sensitization. Treatment indicated: therapeutic diphenylcyclopropenone sensitization with weekly scalp DPC. TCRdb fed the RACE reads into MiXCR, producing one record per CDR3 protein. Among 360,000 or so distinct CDR3 sequences listed, under 6.5% were seen once. The V and J ends lost 4 bases and 4 bases respectively, with 21 bases between them. The germline CDR1 and CDR2 sequences are DFQATT and SNEGSKA (reference sequence). The CDR3 covers 16 residues. The sequence came from a woman under 30 with alopecia areata. Some clones in this sample may be carry-over from other donors' samples. The J gene is TRBJ2-3, the V gene TRBV20-1; tentative D call: TRBD2 (6 bases). The source material was whole blood, sampled in connection with sensitization to the hapten diphenylcyclopropenone (DPC). The CDR3 DNA sequence: TGCAGTGCTACGGACGCTGGAGGGAGGAGGGCAGATACGCAGTATTTT. Protein product: CSATDAGGRRADTQYF.